This TCR beta chain appears in the sequencing data of a study of cytomegalovirus exposure and HLA in healthy donors. The PCR ran on 60 Vbeta and 13 Jbeta primers. Generated by immunoSEQ multiplex PCR, the TCRdb table keeps only in-frame clones and is missing some. Here the sample spans more than 100,000 clones, 75% to 80% being singletons. About this clone itself: As yet, its antigen is unknown.

Study results and caveats: A missense variant in DCLRE1C was later tied to TCR beta V- and J-gene trimming. The study flagged some 170 TCR beta chains as cytomegalovirus-associated.

V shed 5 bases and J shed 2 bases, with 13 bases lying between them. The CDR3 has 14 amino acids. Looked up from germline, CDR1 is SGHVS and CDR2 is FQNEAQ. Sequencing input: PBMCs. This rearrangement joins TRBV7-8 to TRBJ2-7; tentatively, D is TRBD1 (6 bases). The source of this sequence is a male donor in good health and CMV-seronegative. Here the CDR3 DNA reads TGTGCCAGCAGCCCAGGGGCAGGCCCCTACGAGCAGTACTTC. It specifies CASSPGAGPYEQYF.